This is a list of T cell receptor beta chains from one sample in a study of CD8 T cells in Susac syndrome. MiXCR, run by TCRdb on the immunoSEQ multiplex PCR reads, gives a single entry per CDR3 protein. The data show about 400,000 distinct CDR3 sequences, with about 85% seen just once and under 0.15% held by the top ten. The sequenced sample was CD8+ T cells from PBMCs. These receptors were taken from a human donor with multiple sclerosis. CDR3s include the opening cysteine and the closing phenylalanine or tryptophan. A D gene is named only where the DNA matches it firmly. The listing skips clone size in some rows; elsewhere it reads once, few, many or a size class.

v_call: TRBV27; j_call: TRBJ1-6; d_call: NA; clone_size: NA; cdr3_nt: TGTGCCAGCAGTTTATTCGGTGGGTTAAATTCACCCCTCCACTTT; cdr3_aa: CASSLFGGLNSPLHF
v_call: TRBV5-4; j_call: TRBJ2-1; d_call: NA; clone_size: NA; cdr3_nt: TGTGCCAGCAGCTCATCGCGGGACAATGAGCAGTTCTTC; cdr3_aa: CASSSSRDNEQFF
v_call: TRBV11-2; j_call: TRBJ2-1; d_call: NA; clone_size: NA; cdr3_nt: TGTGCCAGCAGCTTGCGAGTAAATGAGCAGTTCTTC; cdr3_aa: CASSLRVNEQFF
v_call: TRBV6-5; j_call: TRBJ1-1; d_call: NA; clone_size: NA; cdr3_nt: TGTGCCAGCAGTTACTCGTTTGAGGAGATGAACACTGAAGCTTTCTTT; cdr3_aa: CASSYSFEEMNTEAFF
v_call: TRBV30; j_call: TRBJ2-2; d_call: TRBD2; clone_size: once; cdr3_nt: TGTGCCTGGAGTGTACCTGTGCGGGAGTGGGGCACCGGGGAGCTGTTTTTT; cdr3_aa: CAWSVPVREWGTGELFF
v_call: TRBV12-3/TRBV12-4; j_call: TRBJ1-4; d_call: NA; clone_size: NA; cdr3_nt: TGTGCCAGCAGGTCTGCAGGGTTTGAAAAACTGTTTTTT; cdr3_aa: CASRSAGFEKLFF
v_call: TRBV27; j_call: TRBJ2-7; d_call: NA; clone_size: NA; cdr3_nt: TGTGCCAGCAGTTTCTCATCGGCCTTCTACGAGCAGTACTTC; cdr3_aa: CASSFSSAFYEQYF
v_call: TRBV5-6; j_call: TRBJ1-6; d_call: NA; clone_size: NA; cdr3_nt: TGTGCCAGCAGCTTGCGGTGGGGTTCGAATTCACCCCTCCACTTT; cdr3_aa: CASSLRWGSNSPLHF
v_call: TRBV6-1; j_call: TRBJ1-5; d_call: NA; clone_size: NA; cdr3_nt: TGTGCCAGCAGTGAAGTTTGGGAACTCAGCAATCAGCCCCAGCATTTT; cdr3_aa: CASSEVWELSNQPQHF
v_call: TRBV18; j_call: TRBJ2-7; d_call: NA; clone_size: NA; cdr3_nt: TGTGCCAGCTCACCACCGCTGCCCGAGCAGTACTTC; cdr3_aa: CASSPPLPEQYF
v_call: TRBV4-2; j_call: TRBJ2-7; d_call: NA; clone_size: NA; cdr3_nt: TGTGCCAGCAGCGGGGACTTTTCCTACGAGCAGTACTTC; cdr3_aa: CASSGDFSYEQYF
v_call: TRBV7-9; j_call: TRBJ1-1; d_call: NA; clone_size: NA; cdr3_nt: TGTGTCAGCAGCTCCCTGAACACTGAAGCTTTCTTT; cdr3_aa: CVSSSLNTEAFF
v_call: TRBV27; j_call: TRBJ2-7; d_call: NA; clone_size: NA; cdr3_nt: TGTGCCAGCAGCCTCGTAGGGCCTACCTACGAGCAGTACTTC; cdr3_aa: CASSLVGPTYEQYF
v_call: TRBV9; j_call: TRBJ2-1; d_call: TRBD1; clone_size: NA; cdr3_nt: TGTGCCAGCAGCGCGAGGACAGGGTTGTTCGATGAGCAGTTCTTC; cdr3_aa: CASSARTGLFDEQFF
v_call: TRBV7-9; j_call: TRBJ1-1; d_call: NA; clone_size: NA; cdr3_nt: TGTGCCAGCAGCTCGTCGGACTCTGAAGCTTTCTTT; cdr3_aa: CASSSSDSEAFF
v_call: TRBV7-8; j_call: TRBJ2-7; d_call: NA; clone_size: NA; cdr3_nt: TGTGCCAGCAGCCGAATACCGGGACCGTATGAAGGGGGGGTTTACGAGCAGTACTTC; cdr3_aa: CASSRIPGPYEGGVYEQYF
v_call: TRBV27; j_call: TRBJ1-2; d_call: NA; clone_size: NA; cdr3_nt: TGTGCCAGCAGTTTTTACCCAGCTAACTATGGCTACACCTTC; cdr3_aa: CASSFYPANYGYTF
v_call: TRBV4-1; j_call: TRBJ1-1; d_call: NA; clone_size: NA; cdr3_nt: TGCGCCAGCAGCCAAGATCCGGACACTGAAGCTTTCTTT; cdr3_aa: CASSQDPDTEAFF
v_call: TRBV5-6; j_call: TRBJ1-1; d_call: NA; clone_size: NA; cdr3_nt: TGTGCCAGCAGCTCCCCTATGGACACTGAAGCTTTCTTT; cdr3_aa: CASSSPMDTEAFF
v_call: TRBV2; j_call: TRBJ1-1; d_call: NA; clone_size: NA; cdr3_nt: TGTGCCAGCAGTGAAGTTTCGGGAGCTTTCTTT; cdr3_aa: CASSEVSGAFF
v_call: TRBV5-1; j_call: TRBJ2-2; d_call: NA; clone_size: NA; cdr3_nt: TGCGCCAGCAGCACCAGCCCCGGAGGCCTAGCGAGCACCGGGGAGCTGTTTTTT; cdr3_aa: CASSTSPGGLASTGELFF
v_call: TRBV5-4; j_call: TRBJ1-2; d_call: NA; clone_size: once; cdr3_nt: TGTGCCAGCAGCTTGGGTCCGACTTATGGCTACACCTTC; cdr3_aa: CASSLGPTYGYTF
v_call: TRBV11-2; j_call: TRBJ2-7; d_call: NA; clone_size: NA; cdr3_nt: TGTGCCAGCAGCTTAGTTGAGGACAGTAACCACGAGCAGTACTTC; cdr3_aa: CASSLVEDSNHEQYF
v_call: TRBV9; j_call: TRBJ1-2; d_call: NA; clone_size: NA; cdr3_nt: TGTGCCAGCAGCGCGGAAATCTTTAACTATGGCTACACCTTC; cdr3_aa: CASSAEIFNYGYTF